The sequence of this T cell receptor beta chain was determined in a study of beta chain features in type 1 diabetes. Since all of the isolated RNA was reverse transcribed, expressed TCRB transcripts were what got sequenced. Data came from immunoSEQ multiplex PCR; TCRdb stores just in-frame clones and leaves some out. This sample has 310,000 or so clones; approximately 8% occur once, and the top ten carry 0.44%. The CDR3 extends over 15 amino acids. V trimming: 6 bases; J trimming: 3 bases; junction bases outside the gene matches: 3. Germline V lookup: CDR1 MDHEN, CDR2 SYDVKM. This clone appeared many times.

This TCR was sampled from a woman between 18 and 29 years old in good health. The rearrangement joins TRBV28 to TRBJ2-3; TRBD2 agrees at 13 bases. Sequencing was done on a sample of central memory CD4+ T cells from blood. The DNA of the CDR3 is TGTGCCAGCAGCAGGGGACTAGCGGGGACAGATACGCAGTATTTT. The encoded protein is CASSRGLAGTDTQYF.